These 16 T cell receptor beta chains were sequenced from one sample in a study of T cell changes during pregnancy in multiple sclerosis. This table comes from immunoSEQ multiplex PCR, and its TCRdb copy is limited to in-frame clones, with some not included. Counted here are about 40,000 clones, about 90% occurring once; the ten biggest clones make up around 0.8%. This specimen was CD4+ T cells from peripheral blood mononuclear cells, taken before pregnancy. Receptors originate from a female donor with multiple sclerosis, enrolled in a pregnancy study.

The V call is TRBV2, the J call TRBJ2-7; 9 nucleotides line up with TRBD1. V was clipped by 6 bases and J by 5 bases; unmatched bases: 8. The CDR3 totals 14 residues. Germline values: CDR1 SNHLY, CDR2 FYNNEI. In nucleotides, the CDR3 is TGTGCCAGCAGCGTACAGGGGGCTAGGGACGAGCAGTACTTC. Its translation is CASSVQGARDEQYF. The full variable domain, with the rest looked up from reference TRBV2 and TRBJ2-7, is EPEVTQTPSHQVTQMGQEVILRCVPISNHLYFYWYRQILGQKVEFLVSFYNNEISEKSEIFDDQFSVERPDGSNFTLKIRSTKLEDSAMYFCASSVQGARDEQYFGPGTRLTVT.

This clone came up once. The rearrangement links TRBV28 to TRBJ2-3; TRBD2 might be the D (6 bases). The V and J ends lost 7 bases and 0 bases respectively, with 17 bases between them. CDR1 is MDHEN and CDR2 is SYDVKM in the germline V gene. CDR3 length equals 16 residues. CDR3 loop: CASTAGGAPSTDTQYF. CDR3 bases: TGTGCCAGCACCGCCGGCGGGGCCCCTAGCACAGATACGCAGTATTTT.

This rearrangement joins TRBV28 to TRBJ1-2; D ambiguous. Germline V lookup: CDR1 MDHEN, CDR2 SYDVKM. The CDR3 runs to 13 residues. Deletions cut 2 bases from V and 4 bases from J, with 8 bases between. In DNA form, the CDR3 reads TGTGCCAGCAGTTTAGCGGAGCGCTATGGCTACACCTTC. It translates to CASSLAERYGYTF.

V gene TRBV2 combines with J gene TRBJ2-7; 12 bases are shared with TRBD2. CDR3 size: 15 residues. V shed 6 bases, J shed 0 bases, and the junction held 3 bases outside the gene matches. CDR1 and CDR2 (germline): SNHLY, FYNNEI. The CDR3 coding sequence is TGTGCCAGCAGAAGACTAGCGGGGGACTCCTACGAGCAGTACTTC. Its translation is CASRRLAGDSYEQYF.

This chain connects TRBV19 to TRBJ2-1; TRBD2 aligns across 7 bases. This CDR3 spans 15 amino acids. The V gene's germline CDR1 is LNHDA and CDR2 SQIVND (reference sequence). Germline trimming cut 4 bases from V and 3 bases from J; bases unmatched to any gene: 6. The DNA for the CDR3 is TGTGCCAGTAGTACCACGGGAGGTGTCTACAATGAGCAGTTCTTC. It is translated as CASSTTGGVYNEQFF. The complete variable domain, with remaining parts taken from reference TRBV19 and TRBJ2-1, reads DGGITQSPKYLFRKEGQNVTLSCEQNLNHDAMYWYRQDPGQGLRLIYYSQIVNDFQKGDIAEGYSVSREKKESFPLTVTSAQKNPTAFYLCASSTTGGVYNEQFFGPGTRLTVL.

The chain couples TRBV5-1 to TRBJ1-2; 8 bases align to TRBD1. The CDR3 is 18 amino acids. Trimming took 0 bases from V and 2 from J; bases not matched to a gene: 12. The germline V gene has CDR1 SGHRS and CDR2 YFSETQ. DNA for the CDR3: TGCGCCAGCAGCTTGGTAGGGGGGACAGGCTTTGGGAACTATGGCTACACCTTC. This sequence encodes CASSLVGGTGFGNYGYTF. The variable domain in full, with the rest retrieved from reference TRBV5-1 and TRBJ1-2, is KAGVTQTPRYLIKTRGQQVTLSCSPISGHRSVSWYQQTPGQGLQFLFEYFSETQRNKGNFPGRFSGRQFSNSRSEMNVSTLELGDSALYLCASSLVGGTGFGNYGYTFGSGTRLTVV.

CDR3 in amino acids: CASSLPGSGYNEQFF. CDR3 coding DNA: TGCGCCAGCAGCCTCCCTGGGTCGGGCTACAATGAGCAGTTCTTC. The chain is built from TRBV5-1 and TRBJ2-1; D is unclear. Germline V lookup: CDR1 SGHRS, CDR2 YFSETQ. The CDR3 spans 15 residues. Trimming removed 4 bases from V and 3 bases from J, with 14 bases in between.

V usage is TRBV20-1 and J usage is TRBJ2-2; D unclear. V shed 6 bases and J shed 5 bases, with 7 bases lying between them. The germline V gene encodes CDR1 DFQATT and CDR2 SNEGSKA (reference sequence). The CDR3 contains 11 residues. The CDR3 DNA follows: TGCAGTGCGTCCGGGACCGGGGAGCTGTTTTTT. Protein product: CSASGTGELFF.

The gene calls are TRBV6-6 and TRBJ2-7; 9 bases map to TRBD1. The germline gives CDR1 MNHNY, CDR2 SVGAGI (reference sequence). The CDR3 totals 14 residues. V lost 7 bases to trimming and J lost 1 base; unmatched junction nucleotides: 5. The CDR3 region is CASIMGQGSYEQYF. The CDR3 DNA sequence: TGTGCCAGCATTATGGGACAGGGATCCTACGAGCAGTACTTC.

The rearrangement joins TRBV6-6 to TRBJ2-1; 8 positions match TRBD1. The CDR3 extends over 14 amino acids. Trimming removed 7 bases from V and 7 bases from J; junction bases left unmatched: 9. Germline assignment: CDR1 MNHNY and CDR2 SVGAGI (reference sequence). CDR3 in DNA: TGTGCCAGCAAAGGGGGAAACAGGGGGAATGAGCAGTTCTTC. Translating gives CASKGGNRGNEQFF.

The chain is built from TRBV2 and TRBJ1-5; D possibly corresponds to TRBD1 (5 bases). Germline V gene lookup returns CDR1 SNHLY and CDR2 FYNNEI. The ends were cut back, 6 bases at V and 7 bases at J, with 16 bases in the middle. This CDR3 contains 14 residues. CDR3 region: CASRKGRGVQPQHF. In nucleotides, the CDR3 is TGTGCCAGCAGAAAGGGTAGGGGTGTGCAGCCCCAGCATTTT. The variable domain in full, completed from reference TRBV2 and TRBJ1-5, reads EPEVTQTPSHQVTQMGQEVILRCVPISNHLYFYWYRQILGQKVEFLVSFYNNEISEKSEIFDDQFSVERPDGSNFTLKIRSTKLEDSAMYFCASRKGRGVQPQHFGDGTRLSIL.

The rearrangement links TRBV14 to TRBJ1-3; D is unresolved. The germline V gene has CDR1 SGHDN and CDR2 FVKESK. There are 13 residues in the CDR3. With 8 bases removed from V and 0 bases from J, the gap between germline ends came to 8 bases. CDR3 residues: CASEESSGNTIYF. The DNA of the CDR3 is TGTGCCAGCGAGGAGTCCTCTGGAAACACCATATATTTT.

This chain links TRBV6-5 with TRBJ2-7, with a weak D call TRBD1 (6 bases). Trimming took off 4 bases at V and 7 bases at J, with 20 bases between the two ends. In germline, CDR1 is MNHEY, CDR2 SVGAGI. The CDR3 covers 15 residues. CDR3 sequence: CASSSGTRVSEEQYF. Here the CDR3 DNA reads TGTGCCAGCAGTTCCGGGACACGCGTCTCGGAGGAGCAGTACTTC.

The genes are TRBV11-2 and TRBJ2-2; 7 bases are a match to TRBD2. Looked up from germline, CDR1 is SGHAT and CDR2 is FQNNGV. J was trimmed by 1 base and V by 8 bases; bases with no gene match: 10. The CDR3 spans 16 residues. The CDR3, as DNA: TGTGCCAGCCGAGCGTTGGGCGGGAGGAACACCGGGGAGCTGTTTTTT. As protein: CASRALGGRNTGELFF.

V and J are TRBV27 and TRBJ2-7; 7 bases map to TRBD2. Per germline, CDR1 MNHEY and CDR2 SMNVEV (reference sequence). The trim removed 2 bases at V and 0 bases at J, leaving 4 bases unmatched. The CDR3 sequence is 15 residues long. CDR3 loop: CASSLRWDYSYEQYF. CDR3 DNA sequence: TGTGCCAGCAGTTTAAGGTGGGACTACTCCTACGAGCAGTACTTC.

This clone showed up just a few times. V is TRBV7-6 and J is TRBJ2-2, with 11 bases that match TRBD2. The CDR3 spans 18 residues. Trimming took 4 bases from V and 6 from J; bases not matched to a gene: 13. The germline CDR1 and CDR2 sequences are SGHVS and FNYEAQ. CDR3 sequence reads: CASSYLGTSGGAPGELFF. As DNA, the CDR3 is TGTGCCAGCAGCTACCTCGGGACTAGCGGTGGAGCGCCCGGGGAGCTGTTTTTT.